The next 24 T cell receptor beta chains were all read from a single sample in a study of molecular identifiers for immune sequencing clone quantification. TCRdb re-called the PCR reads with MiXCR, one entry per CDR3 protein. The sample holds under 600,000 distinct CDR3 sequences, approximately 25% seen once. The specimen sequenced was naive CD8+ T cells from blood, with Jurkat cell RNA spiked in. Subset indicated: FACS-sorted CD8+CD4-CCR7+CD45RA+ naive T cells. The receptors originated from a human donor in good health. Some libraries in this study had Jurkat cell RNA spiked in.

The rearrangement links TRBV6-1 to TRBJ1-1; the D gene is possibly TRBD1 (5 bases). CDR1 and CDR2 from the germline V gene are MNHNS and SASEGT. The ends were cut back, 2 bases at V and 14 bases at J, with 21 bases in the middle. The CDR3 spans 14 residues. In DNA form, the CDR3 reads TGTGCCAGCAGTGAACCAGGGCGGGGCACAGAAGTCTTCTTT. Protein sequence: CASSEPGRGTEVFF.

The table lists this clonotype with a few counts. The J gene is TRBJ2-6, the V gene TRBV5-5, with D possibly matching TRBD1 (6 bases). The V gene's germline CDR1 is SGHKS and CDR2 YYEKEE (reference sequence). This CDR3 region has 17 residues. V was cut by 4 bases and J by 2 bases, with 16 bases left in between. In nucleotides, the CDR3 is TGTGCCAGCAGCGGCACCGGGACATCAGCTGGGGCCAACGTCCTGACTTTC. Translating it yields CASSGTGTSAGANVLTF.

This clonotype was observed a few times. V usage is TRBV19 and J usage is TRBJ1-3; unclear D gene. The length of the CDR3 is 13 residues. From germline, CDR1 is LNHDA and CDR2 SQIVND (reference sequence). V dropped 7 bases and J dropped 0 bases, with 7 bases sitting between them. CDR3 in amino acids: CASKAYSGNTIYF. The CDR3, as DNA: TGTGCCAGTAAGGCGTACTCTGGAAACACCATATATTTT.

In the case of this clonotype: A much larger clone lies a single base off, so this may be a read error. The chain carries TRBV27 and TRBJ2-7; TRBD1 matches 9 bases. CDR3 length: 15 amino acids. Germline V CDR1 and CDR2: MNHEY, SMNVEV (reference sequence). In DNA form, the CDR3 reads TGTGCCAGCGGTTTACTGGGGACAGGGTATTACGAGCAGTACTTC. Amino acids: CASGLLGTGYYEQYF.

This clonotype was observed a handful of times. V is TRBV4-3 and J is TRBJ2-7; a weak D match, TRBD2 (5 bases). The CDR3 loop spans 15 amino acids. Germline values: CDR1 LGHNA, CDR2 YSLEER. The V gene lost 2 bases and the J gene lost 2 bases, with 13 bases spanning the gap. The CDR3 nucleotides are TGCGCCAGCAGCCAAAGGAGCGGAGCTCCCTACGAGCAGTACTTC. Translated: CASSQRSGAPYEQYF.

Only a few counts were recorded for this clonotype. The rearrangement joins TRBV6-1 to TRBJ1-5; D remains ambiguous. The V gene's germline CDR1 is MNHNS and CDR2 SASEGT. This CDR3 spans 14 amino acids. V was cut by 0 bases and J by 7 bases, with 10 bases left in between. CDR3 sequence (DNA): TGTGCCAGCAGTGAAGCGCCGGGTTGGCAGCCCCAGCATTTT. This encodes CASSEAPGWQPQHF.

The CDR3 loop reads CASSLDNLGYNSPLHF. CDR3 coding DNA: TGCGCCAGCAGCTTGGATAACCTAGGATATAATTCACCCCTCCACTTT. This chain uses TRBV5-1 with TRBJ1-6; D remains ambiguous. The V gene lost 0 bases and the J gene lost 4 bases, with 11 bases spanning the gap. This CDR3 spans 16 amino acids. Germline V gives CDR1 SGHRS, CDR2 YFSETQ.

There are a few counts of this clonotype. As DNA, the CDR3 is TGTGCCAGCAGCCAAGATTATTCGGCAAGAGACTACGAGCAGTACTTC. It is translated as CASSQDYSARDYEQYF. The chain joins TRBV3-1 to TRBJ2-7; D gene unclear. The germline V and J ends were trimmed by 0 bases and 3 bases, with 15 bases remaining between them. CDR1 is LGHDT and CDR2 is YNNKEL in the germline V gene (reference sequence). The CDR3 runs 16 residues.

In this sample, this clonotype turned up a few times. The rearrangement uses TRBV6-2 or TRBV6-3 and TRBJ2-7; D ambiguous. This CDR3 comprises 15 residues. CDR1 is MNHEY and CDR2 is SVGEGT in the germline V gene. V was shortened by 0 bases and J by 3 bases, with 12 bases between the two germline ends. CDR3 coding DNA: TGTGCCAGCAGTTACTCGATCACCGTAGTCTACGAGCAGTACTTC. As protein: CASSYSITVVYEQYF.

This clonotype has a single count. As the CDR3 is not closed by the conserved phenylalanine or tryptophan, this likely results from a read error. CDR3 nucleotide sequence: TGCGCGAGCAGCCCGGGGACTAGCGGCACAGATACGCAGTATGTT. It codes for CASSPGTSGTDTQYV. The chain couples TRBV5-1 to TRBJ2-3; 10 nucleotides agree with TRBD2. The CDR3 is made up of 15 amino acids. Germline CDR1 and CDR2: SGHRS and YFSETQ.

In its sample, this clonotype was seen a few times. This sequence joins TRBV6-1 and TRBJ2-2; TRBD1 or TRBD2 may be the D gene (6 bases each). Germline V gene data show CDR1 as MNHNS and CDR2 as SASEGT. The CDR3 is 15 amino acids. V was clipped by 5 bases and J by 4 bases, with 14 bases between them. The CDR3, as DNA: TGTGCCAGCAGTCCCGGGGGCAGGGTCACCGGGGAGCTGTTTTTT. Protein: CASSPGGRVTGELFF.

In this sample, this clonotype turned up a few times. This rearrangement joins TRBV5-5 to TRBJ2-7, with 7 bases fitting TRBD1. The CDR3 is 15 residues long. Per the germline V gene, CDR1 is SGHKS and CDR2 is YYEKEE (reference sequence). J was trimmed by 0 bases and V by 0 bases; bases with no gene match: 3. The CDR3 here is CASSLEGQHSYEQYF. Written as DNA, the CDR3 is TGTGCCAGCAGCTTGGAGGGACAGCACTCCTACGAGCAGTACTTC.

This clonotype occurred many times. The genes are TRBV12-3 or TRBV12-4 and TRBJ2-7, with 7 bases identical to TRBD2. CDR3 length equals 13 residues. V shed 3 bases and J 7 bases; nucleotides not matched to a gene: 6. CDR3 DNA: TGTGCCAGCAGTTTCGTGGGGGGGACGGAGCAGTACTTC. Its translation is CASSFVGGTEQYF.

The rearrangement joins TRBV30 to TRBJ2-3; 11 bases map to TRBD1. Trimming took 6 bases from V and 4 from J; bases not matched to a gene: 6. Germline CDR1 is GTSNPN and CDR2 is SVGIG (reference sequence). CDR3 size: 14 residues. CDR3 DNA: TGTGCCTGTAGCGGGACAGGGGGTCCAGATACGCAGTATTTT. It specifies CACSGTGGPDTQYF.

Of note for this clonotype: A read error may be the cause here, since a much bigger clone is one base away. V gene TRBV20-1 combines with J gene TRBJ2-7; 8 bases line up with TRBD2. In germline, CDR1 is DFQATT, CDR2 SNEGSKA (reference sequence). The CDR3 runs to 12 residues. V trimming: 7 bases; J trimming: 6 bases; junction bases outside the gene matches: 8. Written as DNA, the CDR3 is TGCAGTGATAGGCCGGGGGGGGCCGAGCAGTACTTC. Translation: CSDRPGGAEQYF.

This clonotype was observed a few times. This rearrangement joins TRBV28 to TRBJ2-5; 7 bases agree with TRBD2. With 7 bases clipped from V and 5 bases from J, the junction kept 13 bases outside the gene matches. Germline V gene lookup returns CDR1 MDHEN and CDR2 SYDVKM. This CDR3 comprises 15 residues. CDR3 sequence reads: CASTPAGARRETQYF. The DNA for the CDR3 is TGTGCCAGCACCCCGGCGGGAGCTCGCCGGGAGACCCAGTACTTC.

With regard to this clonotype: A much larger clone sits a single nucleotide away, making a read error possible. CDR3 protein: CDSSLGDRNTEAFF. DNA for the CDR3: TGCGACAGCAGCTTAGGGGACAGGAACACTGAAGCTTTCTTT. This sequence joins TRBV4-1 and TRBJ1-1; 7 nucleotides line up with TRBD1. The CDR3 contains 14 residues. The germline V gene encodes CDR1 MGHRA and CDR2 YSYEKL.

This clonotype was counted only a few times. The chain couples TRBV7-9 to TRBJ2-2; D may be TRBD1 (7 bases). There are 16 residues in the CDR3. Trimming removed 5 bases at V and 1 base at J, with 14 bases between. Germline assignment: CDR1 SEHNR and CDR2 FQNEAQ (reference sequence). CDR3 DNA sequence: TGTGCCAGCAGCGGGCGGGACAGCATGAACACCGGGGAGCTGTTTTTT. Protein: CASSGRDSMNTGELFF.

In regard to this clonotype: A much bigger clone sits one base away, suggesting this may be a read error. V and J are TRBV29-1 and TRBJ2-7; 9 bases match TRBD1. Germline-derived CDR1 and CDR2 are SQVTM and ANQGSEA. This CDR3 contains 15 residues. The CDR3 is CSVEDPIQGAYGQYF. DNA of the CDR3: TGCAGCGTTGAAGATCCCATACAGGGGGCATACGGGCAGTACTTC.

This clonotype was observed at least ten times. The rearrangement uses TRBV28 and TRBJ1-2; a possible D gene is TRBD1 (6 bases). Trimming cost V 4 bases and J 6 bases, with 18 bases left between them. The CDR3 consists of 15 residues. The germline V gene encodes CDR1 MDHEN and CDR2 SYDVKM. CDR3 coding DNA: TGTGCCAGCAGTTACCAGGGGCAGGCTTGGGATGGCTACACCTTC. Protein: CASSYQGQAWDGYTF.

This clonotype has just a few counts. The V call is TRBV20-1, the J call TRBJ2-1; perhaps TRBD1 as D (5 bases). From germline, CDR1 is DFQATT and CDR2 SNEGSKA (reference sequence). This CDR3 has 13 residues. Between the trimmed V and J ends, which lost 3 bases and 8 bases, there was a span of 14 bases. CDR3 nucleotide sequence: TGCAGTGCTAGGCTTGCAGGGTCCCATGAGCAGTTCTTC. Amino acids: CSARLAGSHEQFF.

To note about this clonotype: With a much larger clone just one base away, this may be a read error. The chain employs TRBV5-1 and TRBJ1-5; possible D gene TRBD1, 5 bases. The CDR3 extends over 13 amino acids. Germline CDR1 is SGHRS and CDR2 is YFSETQ. The CDR3 DNA reads TGCGCCAGCGGCTTGTGGTGGGGCACCGCCCAGCATTTT. As protein: CASGLWWGTAQHF.

This chain uses TRBV7-3 with TRBJ2-3; D is perhaps TRBD1 (5 bases). The ends were cut back, 7 bases at V and 3 bases at J, with 17 bases in the middle. The CDR3 runs to 15 residues. The germline V gene has CDR1 SGHTA and CDR2 FQGTGA. CDR3 nucleotides: TGTGCCAGCAACTCAGGGCTAAGTGGTACAGATACGCAGTATTTT. Its protein product is CASNSGLSGTDTQYF.

The chain carries TRBV30 and TRBJ1-4; D is unclear. Germline assignment: CDR1 GTSNPN and CDR2 SVGIG (reference sequence). The ends were cut back, 2 bases at V and 4 bases at J, with 11 bases in the middle. CDR3 size: 14 residues. Written as DNA, the CDR3 is TGTGCCTGGAGTATGGAAGCCCTTAATGAAAAACTGTTTTTT. Amino acid sequence: CAWSMEALNEKLFF.